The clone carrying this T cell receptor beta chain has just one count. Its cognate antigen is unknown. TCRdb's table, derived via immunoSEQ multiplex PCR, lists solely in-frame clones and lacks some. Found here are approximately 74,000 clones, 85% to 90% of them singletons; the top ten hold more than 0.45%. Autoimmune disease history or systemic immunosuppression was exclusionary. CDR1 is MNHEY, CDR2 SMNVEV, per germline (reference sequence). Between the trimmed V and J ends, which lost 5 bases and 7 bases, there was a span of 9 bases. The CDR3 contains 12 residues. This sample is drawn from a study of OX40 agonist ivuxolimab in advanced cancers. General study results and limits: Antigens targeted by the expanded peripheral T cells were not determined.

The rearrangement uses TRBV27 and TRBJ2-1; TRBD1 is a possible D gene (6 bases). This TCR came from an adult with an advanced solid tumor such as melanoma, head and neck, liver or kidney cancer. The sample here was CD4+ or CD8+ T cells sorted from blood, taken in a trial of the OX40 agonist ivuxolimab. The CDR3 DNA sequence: TGTGCCAGCAGTCCCCAGGGGAATGAGCAGTTCTTC. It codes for CASSPQGNEQFF.